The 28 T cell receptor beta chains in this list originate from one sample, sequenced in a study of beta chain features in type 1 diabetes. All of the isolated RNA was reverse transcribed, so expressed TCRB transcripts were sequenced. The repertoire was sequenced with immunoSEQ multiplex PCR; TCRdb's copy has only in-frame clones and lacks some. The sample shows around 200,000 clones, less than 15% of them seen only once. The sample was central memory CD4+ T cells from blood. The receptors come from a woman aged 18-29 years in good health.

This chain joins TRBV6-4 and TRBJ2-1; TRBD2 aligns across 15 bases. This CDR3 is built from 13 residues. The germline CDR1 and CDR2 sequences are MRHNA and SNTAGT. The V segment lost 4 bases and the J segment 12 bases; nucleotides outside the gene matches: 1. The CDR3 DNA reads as TGTGCCAGCAGTGGGACTAGCGGGAGGGTGCAGTTCTTC. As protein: CASSGTSGRVQFF.

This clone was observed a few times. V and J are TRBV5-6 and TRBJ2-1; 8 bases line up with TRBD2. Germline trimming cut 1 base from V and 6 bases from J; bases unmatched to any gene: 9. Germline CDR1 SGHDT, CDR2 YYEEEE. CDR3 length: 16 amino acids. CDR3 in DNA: TGTGCCAGCAGCTTGATCGTGAGTAGCGGGGCCAATGAGCAGTTCTTC. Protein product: CASSLIVSSGANEQFF.

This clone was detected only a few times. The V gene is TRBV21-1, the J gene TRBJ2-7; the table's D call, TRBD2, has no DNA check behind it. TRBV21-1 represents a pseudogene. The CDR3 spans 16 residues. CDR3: CASSNHLLAGDGEQYF. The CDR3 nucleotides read TGTGCCAGCAGCAACCACCTACTAGCGGGAGACGGCGAGCAGTACTTC.

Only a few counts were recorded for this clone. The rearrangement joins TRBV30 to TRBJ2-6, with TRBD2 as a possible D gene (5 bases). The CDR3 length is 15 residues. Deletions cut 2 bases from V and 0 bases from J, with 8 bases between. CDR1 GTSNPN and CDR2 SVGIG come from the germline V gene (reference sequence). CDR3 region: CAWSIGLSGANVLTF. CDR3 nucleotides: TGTGCCTGGAGTATAGGACTCTCTGGGGCCAACGTCCTGACTTTC.

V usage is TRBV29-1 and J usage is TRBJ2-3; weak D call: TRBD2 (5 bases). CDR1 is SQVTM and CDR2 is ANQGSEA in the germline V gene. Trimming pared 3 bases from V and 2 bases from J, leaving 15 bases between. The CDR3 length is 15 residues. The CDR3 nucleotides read TGCAGCGTTGATCAGAGCGGACCCCCCACAGATACGCAGTATTTT. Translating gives CSVDQSGPPTDTQYF.

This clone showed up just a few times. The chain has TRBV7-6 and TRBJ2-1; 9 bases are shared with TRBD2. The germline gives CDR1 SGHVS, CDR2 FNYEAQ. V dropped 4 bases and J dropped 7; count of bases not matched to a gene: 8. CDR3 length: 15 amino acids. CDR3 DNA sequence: TGTGCCAGCAGCTCCCGGACTAGCGCGGGAAATGAGCAGTTCTTC. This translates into CASSSRTSAGNEQFF. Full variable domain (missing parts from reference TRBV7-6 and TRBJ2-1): GAGVSQSPRYKVTKRGQDVALRCDPISGHVSLYWYRQALGQGPEFLTYFNYEAQQDKSGLPNDRFSAERPEGSISTLTIQRTEQRDSAMYRCASSSRTSAGNEQFFGPGTRLTVL.

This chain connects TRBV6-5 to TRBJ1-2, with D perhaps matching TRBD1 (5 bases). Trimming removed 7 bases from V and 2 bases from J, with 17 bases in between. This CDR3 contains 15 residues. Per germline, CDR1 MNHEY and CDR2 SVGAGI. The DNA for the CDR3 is TGTGCCAGCACTACTTGGACACAGAGAAACTATGGCTACACCTTC. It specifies CASTTWTQRNYGYTF.

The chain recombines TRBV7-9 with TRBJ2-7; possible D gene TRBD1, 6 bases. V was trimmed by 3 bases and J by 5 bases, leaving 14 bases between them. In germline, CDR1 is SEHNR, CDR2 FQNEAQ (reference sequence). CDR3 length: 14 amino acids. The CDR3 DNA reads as TGTGCCAGCAGCTTGTCGACAGGTTCCAACGAGCAGTACTTC. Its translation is CASSLSTGSNEQYF.

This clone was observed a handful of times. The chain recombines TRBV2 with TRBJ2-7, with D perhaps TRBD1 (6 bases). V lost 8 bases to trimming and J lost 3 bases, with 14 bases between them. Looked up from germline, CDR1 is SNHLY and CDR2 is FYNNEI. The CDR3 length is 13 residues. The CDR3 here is CASGRQVYYEQYF. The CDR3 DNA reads TGTGCCAGCGGAAGACAGGTCTACTACGAGCAGTACTTC.

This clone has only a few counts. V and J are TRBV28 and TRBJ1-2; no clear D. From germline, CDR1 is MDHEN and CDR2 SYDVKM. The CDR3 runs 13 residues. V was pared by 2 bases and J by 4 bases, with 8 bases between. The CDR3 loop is CASSLDTVYGYTF. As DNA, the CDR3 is TGTGCCAGCAGTTTAGATACAGTCTATGGCTACACCTTC.

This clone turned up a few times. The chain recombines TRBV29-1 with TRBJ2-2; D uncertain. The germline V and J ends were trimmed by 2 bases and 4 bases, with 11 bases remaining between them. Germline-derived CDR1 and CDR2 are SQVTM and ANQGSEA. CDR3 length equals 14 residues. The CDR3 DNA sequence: TGCAGCGTTGAACCGTTTGCAGGCACCGGGGAGCTGTTTTTT. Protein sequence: CSVEPFAGTGELFF.

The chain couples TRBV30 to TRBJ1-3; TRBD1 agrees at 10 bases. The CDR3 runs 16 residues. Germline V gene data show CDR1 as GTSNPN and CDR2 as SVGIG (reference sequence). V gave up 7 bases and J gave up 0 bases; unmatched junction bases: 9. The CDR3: CASRDRGLYSGNTIYF. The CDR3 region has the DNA TGTGCCTCCCGGGACAGGGGACTATACTCTGGAAACACCATATATTTT.

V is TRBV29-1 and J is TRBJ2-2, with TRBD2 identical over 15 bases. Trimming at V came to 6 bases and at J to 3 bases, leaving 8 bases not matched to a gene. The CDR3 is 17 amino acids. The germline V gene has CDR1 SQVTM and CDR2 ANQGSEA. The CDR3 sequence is CSVAGLAGGRDTGELFF. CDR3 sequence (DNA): TGCAGCGTCGCTGGACTAGCGGGAGGGAGAGACACCGGGGAGCTGTTTTTT.

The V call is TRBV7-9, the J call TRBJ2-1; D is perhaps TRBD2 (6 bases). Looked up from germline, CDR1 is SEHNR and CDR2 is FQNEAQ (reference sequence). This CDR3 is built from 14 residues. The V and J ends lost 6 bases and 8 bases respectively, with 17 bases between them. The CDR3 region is CASRGGQVGDEQFF. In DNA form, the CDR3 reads TGTGCCAGCAGGGGAGGCCAGGTGGGGGATGAGCAGTTCTTC.

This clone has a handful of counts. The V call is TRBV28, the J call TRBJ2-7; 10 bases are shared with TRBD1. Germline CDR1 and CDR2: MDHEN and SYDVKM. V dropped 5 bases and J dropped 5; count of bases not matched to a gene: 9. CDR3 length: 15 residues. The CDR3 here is CASSRRTGGVDEQYF. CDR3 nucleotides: TGTGCCAGCAGTCGTCGGACAGGGGGAGTGGACGAGCAGTACTTC.

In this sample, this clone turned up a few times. The CDR3 here is CASSKTLVPGNTIYF. The CDR3 DNA reads TGTGCCAGCAGCAAGACATTGGTTCCTGGAAACACCATATATTTT. The chain recombines TRBV9 with TRBJ1-3; no definite D call. Deletions cut 4 bases from V and 2 bases from J, with 13 bases between. Germline CDR1 is SGDLS and CDR2 is YYNGEE. CDR3 size: 15 residues.

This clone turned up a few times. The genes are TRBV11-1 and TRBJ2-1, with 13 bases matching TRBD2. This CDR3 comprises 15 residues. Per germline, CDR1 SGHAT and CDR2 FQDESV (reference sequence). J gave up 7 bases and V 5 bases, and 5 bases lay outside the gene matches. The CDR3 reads CASSLLAGGRNEQFF. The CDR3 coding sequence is TGTGCCAGCAGCCTACTAGCGGGAGGGCGTAATGAGCAGTTCTTC. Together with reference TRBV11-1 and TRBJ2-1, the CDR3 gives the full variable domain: EAEVAQSPRYKITEKSQAVAFWCDPISGHATLYWYRQILGQGPELLVQFQDESVVDDSQLPKDRFSAERLKGVDSTLKIQPAELGDSAMYLCASSLLAGGRNEQFFGPGTRLTVL.

The CDR3 DNA sequence: TGCGCCAGCAGCTTGTCAGGGGCAACAGATACGCAGTATTTT. Translated: CASSLSGATDTQYF. The rearrangement joins TRBV5-1 to TRBJ2-3, with D perhaps TRBD1 (6 bases). Trimming removed 1 base at V and 3 bases at J, with 9 bases between. Germline lookup yields CDR1 SGHRS and CDR2 YFSETQ. CDR3 length equals 14 residues.

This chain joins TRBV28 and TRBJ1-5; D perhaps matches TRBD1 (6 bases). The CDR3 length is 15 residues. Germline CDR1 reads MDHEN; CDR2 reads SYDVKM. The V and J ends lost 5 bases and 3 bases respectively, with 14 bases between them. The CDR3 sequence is CASSQGGHINQPQHF. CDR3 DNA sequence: TGTGCCAGCAGTCAAGGGGGACACATCAATCAGCCCCAGCATTTT.

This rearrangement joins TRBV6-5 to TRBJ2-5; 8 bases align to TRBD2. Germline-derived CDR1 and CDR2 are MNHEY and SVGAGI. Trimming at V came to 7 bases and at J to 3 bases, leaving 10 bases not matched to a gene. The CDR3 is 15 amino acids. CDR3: CASTQAGAEEETQYF. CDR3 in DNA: TGTGCCAGCACCCAAGCGGGAGCGGAGGAAGAGACCCAGTACTTC.

CDR3 in amino acids: CAISETGTAYEQYF. The CDR3 DNA follows: TGTGCCATCAGTGAGACCGGGACAGCCTACGAGCAGTACTTC. The gene calls are TRBV10-3 and TRBJ2-7; 7 bases are a match to TRBD1. The CDR3 length is 14 residues. The V and J ends lost 2 bases and 2 bases, in that order; junction bases with no gene match: 3. Germline values: CDR1 ENHRY, CDR2 SYGVKD.

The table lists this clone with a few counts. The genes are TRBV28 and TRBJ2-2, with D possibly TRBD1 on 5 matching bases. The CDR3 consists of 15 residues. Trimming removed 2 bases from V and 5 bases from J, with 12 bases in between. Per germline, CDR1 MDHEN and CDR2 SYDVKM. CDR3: CASSLIGAGTGELFF. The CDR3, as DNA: TGTGCCAGCAGTTTAATAGGGGCCGGGACCGGGGAGCTGTTTTTT.

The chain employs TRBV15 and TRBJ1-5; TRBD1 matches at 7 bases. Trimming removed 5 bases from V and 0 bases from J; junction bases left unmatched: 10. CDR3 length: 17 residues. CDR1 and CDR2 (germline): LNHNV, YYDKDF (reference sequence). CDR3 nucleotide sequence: TGTGCCACCAGCGGTCTTCGGGACAGCTATAGCAATCAGCCCCAGCATTTT. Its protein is CATSGLRDSYSNQPQHF.

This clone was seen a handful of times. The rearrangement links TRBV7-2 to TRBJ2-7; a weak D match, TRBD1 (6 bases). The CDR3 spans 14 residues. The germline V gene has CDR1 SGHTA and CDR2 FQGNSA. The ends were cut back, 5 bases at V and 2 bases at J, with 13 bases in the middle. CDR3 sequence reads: CASSRPDSPYEQYF. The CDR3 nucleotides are TGTGCCAGCAGCCGACCGGACAGCCCCTACGAGCAGTACTTC.

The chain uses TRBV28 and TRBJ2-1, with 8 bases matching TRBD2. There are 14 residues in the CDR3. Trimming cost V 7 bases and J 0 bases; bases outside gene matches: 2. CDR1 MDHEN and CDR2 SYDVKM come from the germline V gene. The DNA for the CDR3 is TGTGCCAGCAACCGGGGGGGCTCCTACAATGAGCAGTTCTTC. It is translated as CASNRGGSYNEQFF.

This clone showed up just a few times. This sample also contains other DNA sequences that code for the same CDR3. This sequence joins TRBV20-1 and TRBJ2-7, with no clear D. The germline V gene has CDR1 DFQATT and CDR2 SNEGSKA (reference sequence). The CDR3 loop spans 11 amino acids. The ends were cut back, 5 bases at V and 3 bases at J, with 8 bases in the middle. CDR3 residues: CSARSGYEQYF. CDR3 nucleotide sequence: TGCAGTGCTCGGTCGGGCTACGAGCAGTACTTC.

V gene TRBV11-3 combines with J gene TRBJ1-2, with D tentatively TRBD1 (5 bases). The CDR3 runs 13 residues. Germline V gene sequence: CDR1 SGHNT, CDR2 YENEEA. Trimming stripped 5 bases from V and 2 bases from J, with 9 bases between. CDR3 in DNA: TGTGCCAGCAGCATCAGGGAAAACTATGGCTACACCTTC. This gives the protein CASSIRENYGYTF.

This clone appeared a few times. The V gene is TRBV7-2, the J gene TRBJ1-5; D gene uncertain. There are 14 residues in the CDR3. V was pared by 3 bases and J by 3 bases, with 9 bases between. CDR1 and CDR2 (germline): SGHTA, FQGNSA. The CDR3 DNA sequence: TGTGCCAGCAGCTTGCAGTACGACAATCAGCCCCAGCATTTT. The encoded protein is CASSLQYDNQPQHF.